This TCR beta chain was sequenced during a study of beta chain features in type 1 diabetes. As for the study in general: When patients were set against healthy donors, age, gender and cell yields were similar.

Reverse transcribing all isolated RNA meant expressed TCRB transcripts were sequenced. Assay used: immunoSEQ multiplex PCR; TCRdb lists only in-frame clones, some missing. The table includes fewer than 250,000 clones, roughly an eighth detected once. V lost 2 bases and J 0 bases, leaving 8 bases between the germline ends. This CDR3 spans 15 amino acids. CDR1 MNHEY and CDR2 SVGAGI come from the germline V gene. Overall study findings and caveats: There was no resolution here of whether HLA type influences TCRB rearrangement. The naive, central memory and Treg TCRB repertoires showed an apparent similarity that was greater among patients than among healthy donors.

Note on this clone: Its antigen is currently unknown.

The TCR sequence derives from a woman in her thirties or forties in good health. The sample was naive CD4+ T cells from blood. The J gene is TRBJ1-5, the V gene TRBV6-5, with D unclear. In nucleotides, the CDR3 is TGTGCCAGCAGTTACGGTACGGGTAGCAATCAGCCCCAGCATTTT. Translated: CASSYGTGSNQPQHF.